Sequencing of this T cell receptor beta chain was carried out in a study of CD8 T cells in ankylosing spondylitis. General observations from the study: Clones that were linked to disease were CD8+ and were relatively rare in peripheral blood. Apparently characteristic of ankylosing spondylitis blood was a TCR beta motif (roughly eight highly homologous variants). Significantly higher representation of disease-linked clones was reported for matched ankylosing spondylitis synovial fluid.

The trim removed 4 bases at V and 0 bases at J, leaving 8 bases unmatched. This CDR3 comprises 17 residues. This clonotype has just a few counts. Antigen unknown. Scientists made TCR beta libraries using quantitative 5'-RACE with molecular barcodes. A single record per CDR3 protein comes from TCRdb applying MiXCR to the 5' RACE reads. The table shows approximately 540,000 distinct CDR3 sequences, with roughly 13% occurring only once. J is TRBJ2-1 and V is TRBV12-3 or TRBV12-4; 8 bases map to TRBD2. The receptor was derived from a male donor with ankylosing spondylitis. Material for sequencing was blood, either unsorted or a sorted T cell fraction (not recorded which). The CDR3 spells CASSSTGSGSSYNEQFF. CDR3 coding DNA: TGTGCCAGCAGTTCGACCGGGAGCGGGAGCTCCTACAATGAGCAGTTCTTC.